These 5 T cell receptor beta chains originate from one sample sequenced in a study of tumor and adjacent non-tumor tissue in lung cancer. A modified ARM-PCR protocol with three rounds of nested PCR amplified TCRbeta. Each CDR3 protein is one row after TCRdb ran MiXCR on the multiplex PCR reads. The sample has approximately 68,000 distinct CDR3 sequences; less than 80% are singletons. This sample's RNA came from whole unsorted tissue. Sequenced sample: lung tumor tissue. The receptors stem from a man aged 60 to 75 with non-small cell lung cancer.

Ten or more counts support this clonotype. The chain combines TRBV7-3 with TRBJ2-1; TRBD2 agrees at 14 bases. The CDR3 loop spans 16 amino acids. CDR1 and CDR2 from the germline V gene are SGHTA and FQGTGA. Trimming removed 5 bases from V and 10 bases from J; junction bases left unmatched: 10. The CDR3 region is CASSTPGLAGDQEQFF. As DNA, the CDR3 is TGTGCCAGCAGCACCCCGGGACTAGCGGGAGATCAGGAGCAGTTCTTC.

Concerning this clonotype itself: A much larger clone is a single base away; this may be a read error. This chain uses TRBV11-2 with TRBJ2-7; D call uncertain. Trimming took 0 bases from V and 6 from J, leaving 12 bases between them. This CDR3 is 14 amino acids long. Per germline, CDR1 SGHAT and CDR2 FQNNGV. The CDR3 DNA is TGTGCCAGCAGCTTAGACAAGGGTCGCTGCGAGCAGTACTTC. It translates to CASSLDKGRCEQYF.

The chain employs TRBV5-1 and TRBJ2-4; possible D gene TRBD1, 6 bases. V was pared by 0 bases and J by 9 bases, with 16 bases between. Germline assignment: CDR1 SGHRS and CDR2 YFSETQ. The CDR3 length is 15 residues. The CDR3 DNA reads as TGCGCCAGCAGCTTGGAGGGGGACAAGGTGACCATTCAGTACTTC. Translating gives CASSLEGDKVTIQYF.

Concerning this clonotype: Given a much more abundant clone one base away, this may be a read error. The V gene is TRBV5-4, the J gene TRBJ2-7, with a weak D call TRBD1 (6 bases). The germline gives CDR1 SGHNT, CDR2 YYREEE (reference sequence). The V end was cut by 4 bases, the J end by 2 bases, with 19 bases between. The CDR3 covers 16 residues. The CDR3 reads CASSRVGQGITYEQYF. The CDR3 DNA is TGTGCCAGCAGCCGGGTCGGTCAGGGGATCACCTACGAGCAGTACTTC.

This clonotype was seen at least ten times. The rearrangement links TRBV5-6 to TRBJ1-4, with 9 bases fitting TRBD1. With 2 bases clipped from V and 7 bases from J, the junction kept 6 bases outside the gene matches. Germline CDR1 and CDR2: SGHDT and YYEEEE. The CDR3 spans 15 residues. CDR3 sequence: CASSFSGQGGEKLFF. The CDR3 DNA reads TGTGCCAGCAGCTTTTCGGGACAGGGAGGTGAAAAACTGTTTTTT.